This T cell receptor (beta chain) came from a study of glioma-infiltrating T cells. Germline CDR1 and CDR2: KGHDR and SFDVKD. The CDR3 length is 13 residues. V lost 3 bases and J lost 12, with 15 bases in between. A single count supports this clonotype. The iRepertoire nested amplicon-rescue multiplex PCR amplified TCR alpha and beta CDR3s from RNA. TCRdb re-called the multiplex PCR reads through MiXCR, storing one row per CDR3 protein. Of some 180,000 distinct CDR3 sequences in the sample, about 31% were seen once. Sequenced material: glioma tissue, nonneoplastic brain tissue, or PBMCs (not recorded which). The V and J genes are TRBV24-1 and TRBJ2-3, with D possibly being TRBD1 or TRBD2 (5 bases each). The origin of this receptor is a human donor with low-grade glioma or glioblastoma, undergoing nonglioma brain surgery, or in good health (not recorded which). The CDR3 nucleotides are TGTGCCACCAGTGATCGAGGGACGGCTATTCAGTATTTT. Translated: CATSDRGTAIQYF.